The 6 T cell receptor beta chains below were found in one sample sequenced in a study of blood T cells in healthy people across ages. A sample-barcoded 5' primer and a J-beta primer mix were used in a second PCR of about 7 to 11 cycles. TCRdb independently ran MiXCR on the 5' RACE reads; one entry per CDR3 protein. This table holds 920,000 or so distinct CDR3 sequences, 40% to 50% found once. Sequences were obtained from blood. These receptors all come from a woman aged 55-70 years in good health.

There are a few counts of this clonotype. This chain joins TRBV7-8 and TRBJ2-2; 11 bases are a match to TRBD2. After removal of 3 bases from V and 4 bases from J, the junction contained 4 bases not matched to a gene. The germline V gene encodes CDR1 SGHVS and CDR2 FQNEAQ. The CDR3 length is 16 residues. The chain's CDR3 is CASSFLAGGGTGELFF. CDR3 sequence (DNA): TGTGCCAGCAGCTTTCTAGCGGGAGGCGGCACCGGGGAGCTGTTTTTT.

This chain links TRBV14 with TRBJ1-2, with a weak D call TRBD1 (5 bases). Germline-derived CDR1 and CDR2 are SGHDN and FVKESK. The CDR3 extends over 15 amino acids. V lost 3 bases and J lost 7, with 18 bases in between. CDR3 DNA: TGTGCCAGCAGCCAGACAGCCAACCTAGTCTCTGGCTACACCTTC. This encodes CASSQTANLVSGYTF.

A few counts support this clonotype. The CDR3 protein is CATSRVWDDYEQYF. In DNA form, the CDR3 reads TGTGCCACCAGCAGAGTGTGGGACGACTACGAGCAGTACTTC. The rearrangement uses TRBV15 and TRBJ2-7; tentatively, D is TRBD1 or TRBD2 (5 bases each). The length of the CDR3 is 14 residues. CDR1 and CDR2 (germline): LNHNV, YYDKDF (reference sequence). V was cut by 1 base and J by 3 bases, with 10 bases left in between.

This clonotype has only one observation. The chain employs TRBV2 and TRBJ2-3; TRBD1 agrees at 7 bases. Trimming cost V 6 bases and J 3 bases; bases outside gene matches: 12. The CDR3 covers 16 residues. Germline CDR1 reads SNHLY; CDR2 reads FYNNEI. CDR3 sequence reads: CASRPLRTGGTDTQYF. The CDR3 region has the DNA TGTGCCAGCAGACCCCTTAGGACAGGTGGGACAGATACGCAGTATTTT.

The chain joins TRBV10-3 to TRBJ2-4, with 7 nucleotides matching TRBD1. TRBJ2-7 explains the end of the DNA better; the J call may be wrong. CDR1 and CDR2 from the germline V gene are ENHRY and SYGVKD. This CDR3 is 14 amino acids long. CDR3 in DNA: TGTGCCATCAGTGAGCCGGGACAGAACTACGAGCAGTACTTC. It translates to CAISEPGQNYEQYF.

The CDR3 coding sequence is TGTGCCAGCAGCGCCCGCCAGGGGGCCCCCGGAGATACGCAGTATTTT. It codes for CASSARQGAPGDTQYF. The rearrangement uses TRBV7-6 and TRBJ2-3; TRBD1 aligns across 8 bases. This CDR3 has 16 amino acids. Per germline, CDR1 SGHVS and CDR2 FNYEAQ. The junction had 12 bases not matched to a gene; V was cut back by 5 bases and J by 5 bases.